A selection of T cell receptor beta chains follows, all from one sample in a study of blood T cell repertoires in COVID-19. Assay: immunoSEQ multiplex PCR; the TCRdb copy retains only in-frame clones and omits some. This sample has under 140,000 clones; 75% to 85% occur once, and the top ten carry approximately 15%. The sequenced sample consisted of peripheral blood. The receptors derive from a woman aged 55-70 years with acute or convalescent COVID-19. CDR3s include the opening cysteine and the closing phenylalanine or tryptophan. Fields, in order: clone size, J gene, D gene, V gene, CDR3 protein, CDR3 DNA. A D gene is named only where the DNA matches it firmly. A clone size is listed for some rows: how often the clone was seen (once, few, many), or a class if it is expanded.

clone size: -
J gene: TRBJ2-7
D gene: TRBD2
V gene: TRBV5-6
CDR3 protein: CASSLGAGGVPYF
CDR3 DNA: TGTGCCAGCAGCTTGGGGGCGGGGGGCGTCCCGTACTTC

clone size: -
J gene: TRBJ2-1
D gene: TRBD2
V gene: TRBV3-1/TRBV3-2
CDR3 protein: CASGYSGGVYNEQFF
CDR3 DNA: TGTGCCAGCGGTTACAGCGGGGGGGTCTACAATGAGCAGTTCTTC

clone size: -
J gene: TRBJ2-3
D gene: TRBD2
V gene: TRBV10-3
CDR3 protein: CAISEGLAGTDTQYF
CDR3 DNA: TGTGCCATCAGTGAGGGACTAGCGGGCACAGATACGCAGTATTTT

clone size: few
J gene: TRBJ1-1
D gene: TRBD1
V gene: TRBV9
CDR3 protein: CASSVDRANTEAFF
CDR3 DNA: TGTGCCAGCAGCGTTGACAGGGCGAACACTGAAGCTTTCTTT

clone size: -
J gene: TRBJ2-7
D gene: -
V gene: TRBV5-6
CDR3 protein: CASSIYWDWSSYEQYF
CDR3 DNA: TGTGCCAGCAGCATATACTGGGACTGGAGCTCCTACGAGCAGTACTTC

clone size: few
J gene: TRBJ1-2
D gene: -
V gene: TRBV10-3
CDR3 protein: CAISESGGTNYGYTF
CDR3 DNA: TGTGCCATCAGTGAGTCGGGGGGAACTAACTATGGCTACACCTTC

clone size: -
J gene: TRBJ1-1
D gene: -
V gene: TRBV19
CDR3 protein: CASTTNGGVTEAFF
CDR3 DNA: TGTGCCAGTACCACGAACGGGGGGGTCACTGAAGCTTTCTTT

clone size: -
J gene: TRBJ1-3
D gene: TRBD1
V gene: TRBV5-6
CDR3 protein: CASSPGQGSNTIYF
CDR3 DNA: TGTGCCAGCAGCCCGGGACAGGGTTCGAACACCATATATTTT

clone size: -
J gene: TRBJ2-1
D gene: -
V gene: TRBV4-2
CDR3 protein: CASSPGTSPPFFSEQFF
CDR3 DNA: TGTGCCAGCAGCCCAGGGACATCACCCCCCTTTTTCAGTGAGCAGTTCTTC

clone size: few
J gene: TRBJ1-3
D gene: -
V gene: TRBV4-2
CDR3 protein: CASSQAPGGAGNTIYF
CDR3 DNA: TGTGCCAGCAGCCAAGCGCCCGGGGGAGCTGGAAACACCATATATTTT

clone size: -
J gene: TRBJ2-3
D gene: -
V gene: TRBV9
CDR3 protein: CASSSQGNTDTQYF
CDR3 DNA: TGTGCCAGCAGCAGTCAGGGGAACACAGATACGCAGTATTTT

clone size: -
J gene: TRBJ1-2
D gene: -
V gene: TRBV28
CDR3 protein: CASSLGGGAHYGYTF
CDR3 DNA: TGTGCCAGCAGTTTGGGAGGGGGGGCACACTATGGCTACACCTTC

clone size: -
J gene: TRBJ1-1
D gene: -
V gene: TRBV21-1
CDR3 protein: CASSKGHLRNTEAFF
CDR3 DNA: TGTGCCAGCAGCAAAGGACATCTCAGAAACACTGAAGCTTTCTTT

clone size: -
J gene: TRBJ2-5
D gene: -
V gene: TRBV9
CDR3 protein: CASSVEYSGTQYF
CDR3 DNA: TGTGCCAGCAGCGTAGAATACTCGGGGACCCAGTACTTC

clone size: -
J gene: TRBJ2-5
D gene: -
V gene: TRBV7-7
CDR3 protein: CASSQDNQETQYF
CDR3 DNA: TGTGCCAGCAGCCAGGACAACCAAGAGACCCAGTACTTC

clone size: few
J gene: TRBJ2-1
D gene: -
V gene: TRBV12-5
CDR3 protein: CASGSGGGGYYNEQFF
CDR3 DNA: TGTGCTAGTGGGTCCGGAGGGGGGGGCTACTACAATGAGCAGTTCTTC

clone size: -
J gene: TRBJ2-5
D gene: TRBD2
V gene: TRBV7-2
CDR3 protein: CASSLLPLAGAGETQYF
CDR3 DNA: TGTGCCAGCAGCTTACTTCCTCTAGCGGGGGCGGGGGAGACCCAGTACTTC

clone size: -
J gene: TRBJ2-3
D gene: -
V gene: TRBV13
CDR3 protein: CASSERPSQSQYF
CDR3 DNA: TGTGCCAGCAGCGAGCGGCCCTCCCAATCCCAGTATTTT

clone size: -
J gene: TRBJ1-2
D gene: TRBD1
V gene: TRBV11-3
CDR3 protein: CASSLDRGTVYGYTF
CDR3 DNA: TGTGCCAGCAGCTTAGATCGGGGGACAGTCTATGGCTACACCTTC

clone size: -
J gene: TRBJ1-2
D gene: -
V gene: TRBV6-5
CDR3 protein: CASSYSTSYGYTF
CDR3 DNA: TGTGCCAGCAGTTACTCGACTAGCTATGGCTACACCTTC

clone size: -
J gene: TRBJ2-5
D gene: TRBD2
V gene: TRBV30
CDR3 protein: CAWKLAGAEETQYF
CDR3 DNA: TGTGCCTGGAAGCTAGCGGGGGCCGAAGAGACCCAGTACTTC

clone size: -
J gene: TRBJ2-7
D gene: -
V gene: TRBV29-1
CDR3 protein: CSVETAYEQYF
CDR3 DNA: TGCAGCGTTGAAACAGCCTACGAGCAGTACTTC

clone size: once
J gene: TRBJ1-2
D gene: -
V gene: TRBV19
CDR3 protein: CASSIWHGGDYGYTF
CDR3 DNA: TGTGCCAGTAGTATTTGGCACGGGGGTGACTATGGCTACACCTTC

clone size: -
J gene: TRBJ2-5
D gene: -
V gene: TRBV7-9
CDR3 protein: CASSLGLETQYF
CDR3 DNA: TGTGCCAGCAGCTTAGGTCTAGAGACCCAGTACTTC

clone size: -
J gene: TRBJ2-5
D gene: -
V gene: TRBV9
CDR3 protein: CASSVGLEPLETQYF
CDR3 DNA: TGTGCCAGCAGCGTAGGCCTAGAGCCCCTAGAGACCCAGTACTTC

clone size: -
J gene: TRBJ2-7
D gene: TRBD2
V gene: TRBV5-6
CDR3 protein: CASNPYVAGESKQYF
CDR3 DNA: TGTGCCAGCAACCCCTACGTAGCGGGGGAGTCTAAGCAGTACTTC

clone size: -
J gene: TRBJ2-6
D gene: TRBD1
V gene: TRBV3-1/TRBV3-2
CDR3 protein: CASSQGPGTAGANVLTF
CDR3 DNA: TGTGCCAGCAGCCAGGGTCCCGGGACAGCTGGGGCCAACGTCCTGACTTTC

clone size: -
J gene: TRBJ2-1
D gene: TRBD2
V gene: TRBV18
CDR3 protein: CASSPGLAGDNEQFF
CDR3 DNA: TGTGCCAGCTCACCGGGCCTAGCGGGGGACAATGAGCAGTTCTTC

clone size: -
J gene: TRBJ2-5
D gene: -
V gene: TRBV3-1/TRBV3-2
CDR3 protein: CASSSLETQYF
CDR3 DNA: TGTGCCAGCAGCTCCCTAGAGACCCAGTACTTC

clone size: -
J gene: TRBJ1-1
D gene: TRBD1
V gene: TRBV9
CDR3 protein: CASSVHRGTEAFF
CDR3 DNA: TGTGCCAGCAGCGTACACAGGGGCACTGAAGCTTTCTTT

clone size: -
J gene: TRBJ1-1
D gene: -
V gene: TRBV9
CDR3 protein: CASSPGGRGRNTEAFF
CDR3 DNA: TGTGCCAGCAGCCCGGGGGGGAGGGGCCGGAACACTGAAGCTTTCTTT

clone size: -
J gene: TRBJ2-7
D gene: TRBD1
V gene: TRBV5-6
CDR3 protein: CASCQDRVLHEQYF
CDR3 DNA: TGTGCCAGCTGCCAAGACAGGGTTTTGCACGAGCAGTACTTC

clone size: -
J gene: TRBJ2-4
D gene: -
V gene: TRBV25-1
CDR3 protein: CAITTWRDFGHAKNIQYF
CDR3 DNA: TGTGCCATCACTACTTGGAGGGACTTTGGGCATGCCAAAAACATTCAGTACTTC

clone size: once
J gene: TRBJ1-2
D gene: -
V gene: TRBV10-1
CDR3 protein: CASLGQEGDGYTF
CDR3 DNA: TGCGCCAGTTTGGGGCAGGAGGGCGATGGCTACACCTTC

clone size: -
J gene: TRBJ1-1
D gene: -
V gene: TRBV6-1
CDR3 protein: CASSEALGAGVKTEAFF
CDR3 DNA: TGTGCCAGCAGTGAAGCGCTAGGGGCAGGGGTAAAAACTGAAGCTTTCTTT

clone size: many
J gene: TRBJ2-1
D gene: -
V gene: TRBV28
CDR3 protein: CASSLPGFPNEQFF
CDR3 DNA: TGTGCCAGCAGTTTACCGGGATTTCCGAATGAGCAGTTCTTC

clone size: -
J gene: TRBJ1-6
D gene: -
V gene: TRBV7-2
CDR3 protein: CASSARTLGQTLLNSPLHF
CDR3 DNA: TGTGCCAGCAGCGCAAGAACTTTGGGACAAACTTTATTGAATTCACCCCTCCACTTT

clone size: -
J gene: TRBJ1-3
D gene: TRBD1
V gene: TRBV9
CDR3 protein: CHGQEAAGNTIYF
CDR3 DNA: TGCCACGGACAGGAGGCGGCTGGAAACACCATATATTTT

clone size: few
J gene: TRBJ2-3
D gene: TRBD1
V gene: TRBV7-9
CDR3 protein: CASSETGGTDTQYF
CDR3 DNA: TGTGCCAGCAGCGAGACAGGGGGCACAGATACGCAGTATTTT

clone size: -
J gene: TRBJ1-2
D gene: -
V gene: TRBV3-1/TRBV3-2
CDR3 protein: CASSQESRWTAFLGYTF
CDR3 DNA: TGTGCCAGCAGCCAAGAGTCTAGATGGACAGCCTTCCTTGGCTACACCTTC

clone size: -
J gene: TRBJ1-6
D gene: -
V gene: TRBV7-3
CDR3 protein: CASSLGEIWGSPLHF
CDR3 DNA: TGTGCCAGCAGCTTAGGGGAGATCTGGGGTTCACCCCTCCACTTT

clone size: -
J gene: TRBJ1-1
D gene: -
V gene: TRBV5-1
CDR3 protein: CASSLVADTEAFF
CDR3 DNA: TGCGCCAGCAGCTTGGTAGCTGATACTGAAGCTTTCTTT

clone size: -
J gene: TRBJ2-1
D gene: -
V gene: TRBV18
CDR3 protein: CASSPRTNEQFF
CDR3 DNA: TGTGCCAGCTCGCCCCGGACAAATGAGCAGTTCTTC

clone size: -
J gene: TRBJ1-4
D gene: TRBD1
V gene: TRBV6-5
CDR3 protein: CASSRDRGNEKLFF
CDR3 DNA: TGTGCCAGCAGTCGGGACAGGGGTAATGAAAAACTGTTTTTT

clone size: -
J gene: TRBJ2-1
D gene: TRBD2
V gene: TRBV5-1
CDR3 protein: CASSLVTSGWYNEQFF
CDR3 DNA: TGCGCCAGCAGCTTGGTGACTAGCGGATGGTACAATGAGCAGTTCTTC

clone size: few
J gene: TRBJ1-3
D gene: -
V gene: TRBV28
CDR3 protein: CASTSPGTGNTIYF
CDR3 DNA: TGTGCCAGCACCTCTCCCGGGACTGGAAACACCATATATTTT

clone size: -
J gene: TRBJ2-5
D gene: TRBD1
V gene: TRBV7-8
CDR3 protein: CASSSIGRGRKETQYF
CDR3 DNA: TGTGCCAGCAGCTCAATTGGCAGGGGGCGTAAAGAGACCCAGTACTTC